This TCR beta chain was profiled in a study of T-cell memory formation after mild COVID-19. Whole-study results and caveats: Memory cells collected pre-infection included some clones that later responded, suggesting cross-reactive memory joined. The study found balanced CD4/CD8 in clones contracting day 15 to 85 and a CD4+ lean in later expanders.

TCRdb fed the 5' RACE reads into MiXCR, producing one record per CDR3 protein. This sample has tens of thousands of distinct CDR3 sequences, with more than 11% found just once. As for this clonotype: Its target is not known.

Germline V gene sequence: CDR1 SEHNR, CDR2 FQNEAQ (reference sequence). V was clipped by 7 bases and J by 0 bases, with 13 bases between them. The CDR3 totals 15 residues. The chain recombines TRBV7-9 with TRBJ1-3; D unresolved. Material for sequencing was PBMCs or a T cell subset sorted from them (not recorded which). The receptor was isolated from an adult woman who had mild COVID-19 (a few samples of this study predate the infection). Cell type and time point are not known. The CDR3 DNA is TGTGCCAGCACCTCACGACTTAGCTCTGGAAACACCATATATTTT. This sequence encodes CASTSRLSSGNTIYF.